A single sample is the source of the 20 T cell receptor beta chains below, sequenced in a study of vaccination and CD4 T cells after COVID-19 (dated by TCRdb to 2021 to 2024). No cognate antigen is known for these TCRs. This specimen's treatment or condition label, interpreted: approximately 9-day PBMC culture with coronavirus spike peptide pools or control peptides (ViraFEST assay). Library construction relied on PCR. Sequencing took place on an Illumina iSeq 100. DNA from cultured CD4+ T cells underwent TCR sequencing with the Oncomine TCR Beta short-read assay at the Johns Hopkins FTIC core. TCRdb passed the public sequencing reads through fastp at Q25 and MiXCR, retaining productive beta sequences. A single entry per CDR3 protein holds the most common genes and DNA from its merged rows. The sample table lists around 18,000 distinct CDR3 sequences, roughly 77% of them with a count of one. The ten largest clones add up to more than 15% of the sample.

The sequencing input was CD4+ T cells from blood, cultured in vitro. The receptors here all came from a human donor who had recovered from COVID-19.

This chain joins TRBV20-1 and TRBJ2-3, with D uncertain. CDR1 DFQATT and CDR2 SNEGSKA come from the germline V gene (reference sequence). The CDR3 extends over 11 amino acids. V lost 6 bases, J lost 8 bases, and 12 bases lay in between. The CDR3: CSAPAVRTQYF. In nucleotides, the CDR3 is TGCAGTGCCCCTGCAGTCCGTACGCAGTATTTT.

This rearrangement joins TRBV6-1 to TRBJ2-1; 8 nucleotides align to TRBD1. Germline V CDR1 and CDR2: MNHNS, SASEGT. The ends lost 5 bases at V and 0 bases at J; junction bases unmatched: 6. The CDR3 is 16 amino acids. Here the CDR3 reads CASSTRQGFSYNEQFF. The CDR3 DNA reads TGTGCCAGCAGTACCCGACAGGGGTTCTCCTACAATGAGCAGTTCTTC.

The chain joins TRBV15 to TRBJ1-2; no clear D gene. Germline V gene data show CDR1 as LNHNV and CDR2 as YYDKDF (reference sequence). This CDR3 has 15 residues. Trimming shortened V by 4 bases and J by 1 base, and 13 bases separated the two germline ends. This CDR3 is CATSNAGRNNYGYTF. The CDR3 DNA reads TGTGCCACCAGCAACGCAGGCCGAAATAACTATGGCTACACCTTC.

J is TRBJ2-7 and V is TRBV6-1; D is unresolved. The CDR3 spans 10 residues. Germline-derived CDR1 and CDR2 are MNHNS and SASEGT. V was clipped by 7 bases and J by 2 bases, with 3 bases between them. CDR3 in amino acids: CASKTYEQYF. CDR3 nucleotide sequence: TGTGCCAGCAAAACCTACGAGCAGTACTTC.

The chain has TRBV25-1 and TRBJ2-3; 10 bases line up with TRBD1. V shed 8 bases, J shed 2 bases, and the junction held 4 bases outside the gene matches. The CDR3 spans 14 residues. The germline V gene has CDR1 MGHDK and CDR2 SYGVNS. The CDR3 bases are TGTGCCAGCCGCGGGACAGGGGACACAGATACGCAGTATTTT. The encoded protein is CASRGTGDTDTQYF.

The rearrangement links TRBV7-2 to TRBJ1-1, with D unclear. The ends were cut back, 2 bases at V and 2 bases at J, with 6 bases in the middle. The CDR3 has 13 amino acids. In germline, CDR1 is SGHTA, CDR2 FQGNSA. CDR3 in amino acids: CASSLQENTEAFF. The CDR3 bases are TGTGCCAGCAGCTTACAAGAAAACACTGAAGCTTTCTTT.

The gene calls are TRBV7-9 and TRBJ2-3, with a possible D match to TRBD1 (5 bases). The length of the CDR3 is 14 residues. Trimming left V 1 base short and J 6 bases short, with 11 bases between. CDR1 and CDR2 (germline): SEHNR, FQNEAQ (reference sequence). The DNA for the CDR3 is TGTGCCAGCAGCTTAGTTGCCAGGGCTGATACGCAGTATTTT. Translated, it gives CASSLVARADTQYF. The whole variable domain, filled in from reference TRBV7-9 and TRBJ2-3, reads DTGVSQNPRHKITKRGQNVTFRCDPISEHNRLYWYRQTLGQGPEFLTYFQNEAQLEKSRLLSDRFSAERPKGSFSTLEIQRTEQGDSAMYLCASSLVARADTQYFGPGTRLTVL.

This clonotype was recorded only once. This chain joins TRBV19 and TRBJ1-5, with TRBD1 matching 7 bases. The CDR3 extends over 14 amino acids. Germline V gives CDR1 LNHDA, CDR2 SQIVND (reference sequence). V trimming: 3 bases; J trimming: 5 bases; junction bases outside the gene matches: 4. The CDR3 loop is CASSIDREYQPQHF. The CDR3 DNA reads TGTGCCAGTAGTATTGACAGGGAGTATCAGCCCCAGCATTTT.

This clonotype has only one observation. The chain links TRBV5-1 to TRBJ1-5; 9 bases are a match to TRBD1. Trimming removed 7 bases from V and 6 bases from J; junction bases left unmatched: 5. The germline V gene has CDR1 SGHRS and CDR2 YFSETQ. The CDR3 spans 13 residues. CDR3 DNA sequence: TGCGCCAGCGCCCGGGACAGGGCTCAGCCCCAGCATTTT. Residues: CASARDRAQPQHF.

The V call is TRBV21-1, the J call TRBJ2-3; TRBD2, as called in the table, went unchecked against the DNA. TRBV21-1 is described as a pseudogene. This CDR3 is built from 16 residues. The chain's CDR3 is CASSLRRLAHTDTQYF. CDR3 coding DNA: TGTGCCAGCAGCCTACGTCGCCTAGCTCACACAGATACGCAGTATTTT.

The genes are TRBV7-8 and TRBJ2-1; D is perhaps TRBD1 (5 bases). The germline V and J ends were trimmed by 3 bases and 4 bases, with 16 bases remaining between them. The germline gives CDR1 SGHVS, CDR2 FQNEAQ. This CDR3 region has 16 residues. CDR3 sequence (DNA): TGTGCCAGCAGCTTGTTTTTGCTAGGGGTATACAATGAGCAGTTCTTC. Translating gives CASSLFLLGVYNEQFF. Using reference TRBV7-8 and TRBJ2-1 for the parts outside the CDR3, the full variable domain is GAGVSQSPRYKVAKRGQDVALRCDPISGHVSLFWYQQALGQGPEFLTYFQNEAQLDKSGLPSDRFFAERPEGSVSTLKIQRTQQEDSAVYLCASSLFLLGVYNEQFFGPGTRLTVL.

The V call is TRBV6-1, the J call TRBJ1-2; possible D gene TRBD1, 6 bases. The CDR3 extends over 14 amino acids. The germline CDR1 and CDR2 sequences are MNHNS and SASEGT. The V and J ends lost 10 bases and 1 base respectively, with 16 bases between them. CDR3: CAISRDKSNYGYTF. Written as DNA, the CDR3 is TGTGCCATCTCCCGGGACAAGAGTAACTATGGCTACACCTTC.

This chain links TRBV6-5 with TRBJ1-5; D remains unclear. Germline CDR1 and CDR2: MNHEY and SVGAGI. Trimming took 4 bases from V and 4 from J, leaving 8 bases between them. This CDR3 contains 13 residues. CDR3 in DNA: TGTGCCAGCAGTTCTTACACAAATCAGCCCCAGCATTTT. It is translated as CASSSYTNQPQHF.

The J gene is TRBJ2-7, the V gene TRBV28; tentative D call: TRBD2 (5 bases). Germline V CDR1 and CDR2: MDHEN, SYDVKM. The V end was cut by 7 bases, the J end by 0 bases, with 10 bases between. This CDR3 contains 13 residues. CDR3 coding DNA: TGTGCCAGCAACATGGGGAGCTCCTACGAGCAGTACTTC. It encodes CASNMGSSYEQYF.

In nucleotides, the CDR3 is TGTGCCACAGGACAGGGTCAGACATCTGTGAACACTGAAGCTTTCTTT. Its protein product is CATGQGQTSVNTEAFF. This chain connects TRBV2 to TRBJ1-1; 8 bases fit TRBD1. Germline CDR1 is SNHLY and CDR2 is FYNNEI. This CDR3 is 16 amino acids long. V shed 10 bases and J 0 bases; nucleotides not matched to a gene: 13.

The chain is built from TRBV6-2 or TRBV6-3 and TRBJ1-2; D possibly corresponds to TRBD1 (5 bases). The CDR3 totals 14 residues. Germline-derived CDR1 and CDR2 are MNHEY and SVGEGT. V was pared by 7 bases and J by 6 bases, with 18 bases between. The CDR3 is CASTGDGGKHGYTF. The CDR3 nucleotides read TGTGCCAGCACCGGGGACGGGGGGAAACATGGCTACACCTTC.

This chain joins TRBV15 and TRBJ2-3; 7 bases map to TRBD2. Germline-derived CDR1 and CDR2 are LNHNV and YYDKDF (reference sequence). The CDR3 consists of 15 residues. Trimming at V came to 8 bases and at J to 1 base, leaving 9 bases not matched to a gene. The CDR3 loop is CATGRGSGGTDTQYF. CDR3 DNA sequence: TGTGCCACCGGAAGAGGCAGCGGGGGCACAGATACGCAGTATTTT.

The chain combines TRBV20-1 with TRBJ2-1; 8 bases match TRBD2. This CDR3 has 15 amino acids. Trimming at V came to 1 base and at J to 4 bases, leaving 6 bases not matched to a gene. Germline CDR1 is DFQATT and CDR2 is SNEGSKA (reference sequence). The CDR3 DNA is TGCAGTGCTAGAGCCCTCACTAGCGGATACAATGAGCAGTTCTTC. This codes for CSARALTSGYNEQFF.

The chain carries TRBV7-9 and TRBJ1-3; D ambiguous. Germline CDR1 SEHNR, CDR2 FQNEAQ (reference sequence). Deletions cut 4 bases from V and 4 bases from J, with 14 bases between. The CDR3 runs 15 residues. The CDR3 sequence: CASSSPKLGGNTIYF. As DNA, the CDR3 is TGTGCCAGCAGCTCCCCAAAATTAGGGGGAAACACCATATATTTT. The variable domain in full, with the rest retrieved from reference TRBV7-9 and TRBJ1-3, is DTGVSQNPRHKITKRGQNVTFRCDPISEHNRLYWYRQTLGQGPEFLTYFQNEAQLEKSRLLSDRFSAERPKGSFSTLEIQRTEQGDSAMYLCASSSPKLGGNTIYFGEGSWLTVV.

The chain employs TRBV7-2 and TRBJ1-1; D perhaps matches TRBD1 (5 bases). The V gene's germline CDR1 is SGHTA and CDR2 FQGNSA. The CDR3 spans 14 residues. V shed 5 bases and J shed 0 bases, with 10 bases lying between them. The CDR3, as DNA: TGTGCCAGCAGCCCAGACAGAATGAACACTGAAGCTTTCTTT. It translates to CASSPDRMNTEAFF.